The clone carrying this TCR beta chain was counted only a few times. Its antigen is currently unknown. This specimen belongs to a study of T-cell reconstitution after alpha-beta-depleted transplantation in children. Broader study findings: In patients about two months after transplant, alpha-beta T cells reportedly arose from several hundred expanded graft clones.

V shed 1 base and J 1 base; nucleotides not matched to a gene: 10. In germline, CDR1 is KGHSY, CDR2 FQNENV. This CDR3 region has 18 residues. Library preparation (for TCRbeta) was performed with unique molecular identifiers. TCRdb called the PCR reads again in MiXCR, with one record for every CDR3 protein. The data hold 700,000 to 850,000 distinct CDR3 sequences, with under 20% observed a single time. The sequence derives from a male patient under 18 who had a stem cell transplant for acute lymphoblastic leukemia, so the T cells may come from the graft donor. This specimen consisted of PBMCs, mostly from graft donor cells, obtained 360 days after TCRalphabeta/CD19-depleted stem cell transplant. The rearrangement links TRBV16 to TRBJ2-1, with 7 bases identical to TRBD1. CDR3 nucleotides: TGTGCCAGCAGCCAATTTTTAGGGACAGAACGTTCCTACAATGAGCAGTTCTTC. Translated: CASSQFLGTERSYNEQFF.